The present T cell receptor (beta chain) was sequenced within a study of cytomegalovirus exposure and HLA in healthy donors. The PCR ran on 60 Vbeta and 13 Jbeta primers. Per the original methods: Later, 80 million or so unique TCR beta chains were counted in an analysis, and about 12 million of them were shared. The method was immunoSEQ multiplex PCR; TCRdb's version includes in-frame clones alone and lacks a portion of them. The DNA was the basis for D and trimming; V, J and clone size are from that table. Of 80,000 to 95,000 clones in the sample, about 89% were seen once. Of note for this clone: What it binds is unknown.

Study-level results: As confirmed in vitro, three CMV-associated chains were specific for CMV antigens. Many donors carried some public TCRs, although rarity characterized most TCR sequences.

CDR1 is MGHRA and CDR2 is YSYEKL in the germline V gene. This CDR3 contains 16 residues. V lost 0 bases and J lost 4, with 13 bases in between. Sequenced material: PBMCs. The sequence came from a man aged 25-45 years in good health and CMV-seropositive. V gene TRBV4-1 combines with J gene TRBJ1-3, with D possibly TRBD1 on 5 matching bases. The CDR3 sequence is CASSQEARQSGNTIYF. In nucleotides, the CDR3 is TGCGCCAGCAGCCAAGAGGCCCGACAGTCAGGAAACACCATATATTTT.